The present TCR beta chain was sequenced within a study of blood T cell repertoires in COVID-19. Authors' analysis steps: Amplified reference gene primers provided the basis for estimating nucleated cell counts. Clones were read by immunoSEQ multiplex PCR, and TCRdb kept only the in-frame ones, dropping some. V, J and clone size were drawn from that table, and D and trimming were deduced from the DNA. Of some 190,000 clones listed, 88% are singletons. V was clipped by 6 bases and J by 4 bases; unmatched bases: 2. Germline V lookup: CDR1 SNHLY, CDR2 FYNNEI. The CDR3 is made up of 14 amino acids. Note on this clone: A much larger clone lies a single base off, so this may be a read error.

The gene calls are TRBV2 and TRBJ2-2, with TRBD2 identical over 10 bases. Sequencing used peripheral blood. This receptor was obtained from a man aged 18 to 29 with active or convalescent COVID-19. The CDR3 DNA sequence: TGTGCCAGCAGGGAGCGGGGGGGCACCGGGGAGCTGTTTTTT. Its translation is CASRERGGTGELFF.